The 9 T cell receptor beta chains below were found in one sample sequenced in a study of CD8+CD57+ T cells in acquired aplastic anemia. Sequencing involved patients with CD8+CD57+ cell expansion previously shown by flow cytometry. Genomic DNA served as template for TCR beta VDJ and CDR3 profiling. One entry per CDR3 protein, called by TCRdb with MiXCR from the reads. The table lists approximately 250,000 distinct CDR3 sequences, roughly 80% of them singletons, with 40% to 55% in the top ten. The sequenced material came from sorted CD4+, CD8+, or CD8+CD57+ T cells (not recorded which) from PBMCs. The receptors here all came from a human donor with aplastic anemia.

The genes are TRBV7-9 and TRBJ2-7, with D tentatively TRBD2 (5 bases). This CDR3 is 14 amino acids long. Germline V lookup: CDR1 SEHNR, CDR2 FQNEAQ (reference sequence). The CDR3 is CASSSSDAEEETQV. DNA of the CDR3: TGTGCCAGCAGCTCCAGTGATGCGGAGGAAGAGACCCAGGTC.

About this clonotype itself: At one end, the junction sequence differs from germline, possibly due to a read error. This rearrangement joins TRBV7-8 to TRBJ2-1, with 8 bases fitting TRBD2. The CDR3 consists of 13 residues. Germline lookup yields CDR1 SGHVS and CDR2 FQNEAQ. CDR3 region: CAGSLAGRAGPHF. CDR3 sequence (DNA): TGTGCCGGCAGCTTAGCGGGAAGGGCCGGACCGCACTTT. Complete variable domain (other parts from reference TRBV7-8 and TRBJ2-1): GAGVSQSPRYKVAKRGQDVALRCDPISGHVSLFWYQQALGQGPEFLTYFQNEAQLDKSGLPSDRFFAERPEGSVSTLKIQRTQQEDSAVYLCAGSLAGRAGPHFGPGTRLTVL.

Note on this clonotype: Mismatch with germline at one junction end may stem from a read error. This chain uses TRBV9 with TRBJ2-3; 7 bases line up with TRBD2. In germline, CDR1 is SGDLS, CDR2 YYNGEE. The CDR3 consists of 14 residues. In DNA, the CDR3 is TGTGCCAGCAGCGTAGACGCGGGAGCGGGCAATGAGCATTTT. As protein: CASSVDAGAGNEHF. Based on the CDR3 plus reference TRBV9 and TRBJ2-3, the full variable domain is DSGVTQTPKHLITATGQRVTLRCSPRSGDLSVYWYQQSLDQGLQFLIQYYNGEERAKGNILERFSAQQFPDLHSELNLSSLELGDSALYFCASSVDAGAGNEHFGPGTRLTVL.

As to this clonotype: Here the CDR3 omits its conserved ending phenylalanine or tryptophan, so a read error is the likely source. The DNA is left out, because the CDR3 cannot be placed on it with certainty; the CDR3 is given as TCRdb lists it. J is TRBJ2-1 and V is TRBV19. Germline assignment: CDR1 LNHDA and CDR2 SQIVND (reference sequence). A total of 15 residues make up the CDR3, ends included. The chain's CDR3 is CASSIPSRYYNTLGS.

With regard to this clonotype: It is likely a read error, because the conserved phenylalanine at the end of the CDR3 is missing. The DNA is omitted, as the CDR3 cannot be located on it reliably, and the CDR3 follows TCRdb's listing. The V call is TRBV7-8, the J call TRBJ1-2. CDR1 is SGHVS and CDR2 is FQNEAQ in the germline V gene. With termini counted, the CDR3 has 13 amino acids. The CDR3 protein is CASSLGVGRGNTY.

This rearrangement joins TRBV12-3 or TRBV12-4 to TRBJ2-7; 11 bases agree with TRBD2. J lost 5 bases, V lost 1 base, and 7 bases had no gene match. The CDR3 spans 16 residues. The DNA of the CDR3 is TGTGCCAGCAGTTTAGTATCGGGTAGCGGGGGGGACGAGCAGTACTTC. This gives the protein CASSLVSGSGGDEQYF.

For this clonotype: A read error may account for a junction end that differs from germline. This chain connects TRBV11-3 to TRBJ2-5; the D is unclear. The CDR3 spans 14 residues. Germline V gene lookup returns CDR1 SGHNT and CDR2 YENEEA. The CDR3 DNA reads as TGTGCCACCAGCATAGACATGGAGCAAGAGACCCAGTACTTC. Translated: CATSIDMEQETQYF.

The chain recombines TRBV29-1 with TRBJ2-3, with D perhaps being TRBD1 or TRBD2 (5 bases each). V lost 6 bases to trimming and J lost 2 bases, with 15 bases between them. Per the germline V gene, CDR1 is SQVTM and CDR2 is ANQGSEA. The CDR3 totals 14 residues. The DNA of the CDR3 is TGCAGCGTATCGGGGCAACTCCACACAGATACGCAGTATTTT. Residues: CSVSGQLHTDTQYF.

Concerning this clonotype itself: Mismatch with germline at one junction end may stem from a read error. This chain links TRBV19 with TRBJ2-1; D unresolved. The CDR3 totals 12 residues. Germline loops: CDR1 LNHDA, CDR2 SQIVND (reference sequence). CDR3: CASSGTYDEQFF. The CDR3 DNA reads TGTGCCAGCAGTGGTACCTACGATGAGCAGTTCTTC.